The clone carrying this T cell receptor beta chain showed up many times. Its antigen is still unknown. This entry is derived from a study of T cells in Graves' hyperthyroidism and ophthalmopathy. About the research overall: Peripheral blood was acquired at first diagnosis, ahead of any therapy whatsoever. General study findings and limits: Separating ophthalmopathy from stable hyperthyroidism was achieved by a 13 V-J model. For ophthalmopathy, model prediction preceded onset by a median 6.5 months. Also found in blood were most expanded thyroid clonotypes above 0.001.

CDR1 SGHTA and CDR2 FQGNSA come from the germline V gene. Trimming removed 5 bases from V and 3 bases from J; junction bases left unmatched: 17. This CDR3 contains 18 residues. RNA transcripts yielded amplified TCR beta CDR3 regions. In the first-round RT-PCR of the TCR CDR3, the HTBI primer set was used. TCRdb used MiXCR to reprocess the multiplex PCR reads, holding one entry per CDR3 protein. The sample contains around 340,000 distinct CDR3 sequences, about a sixth of which appear only once. This chain links TRBV7-2 with TRBJ2-7, with 9 bases fitting TRBD2. The TCR comes from a woman aged 25 to 39 with Graves' hyperthyroidism that later progressed to Graves' ophthalmopathy. Sequenced sample: blood. The CDR3 DNA follows: TGTGCCAGCAGCCCCGTTGCCCGGAGCGGGAGGACAAGCTACGAGCAGTACTTC. Its protein product is CASSPVARSGRTSYEQYF.